This entry lists 23 T cell receptor beta chains sequenced from one sample in a study of blood T cells in healthy people across ages. PCR was performed a second time for roughly 7 to 12 cycles using a sample-barcoded 5' primer and a J-beta primer mix. TCRdb re-derived calls from the 5' RACE reads in MiXCR, one entry per CDR3 protein. The table has around 1,000,000 distinct CDR3 sequences, 35% to 40% seen once. Material: blood. These receptors were collected from a man younger than 35 in good health.

This clonotype has just a few counts. The chain uses TRBV7-2 and TRBJ2-5, with D perhaps matching TRBD1 (6 bases). Trimming shortened V by 3 bases and J by 2 bases, and 13 bases separated the two germline ends. Germline V CDR1 and CDR2: SGHTA, FQGNSA. This CDR3 is built from 15 residues. The CDR3 spells CASSFRDTLQETQYF. In DNA, the CDR3 is TGTGCCAGCAGCTTCCGGGACACCTTACAAGAGACCCAGTACTTC.

This clonotype appeared a few times. The V and J genes are TRBV9 and TRBJ2-5, with D possibly being TRBD1 (6 bases). V was cut by 1 base and J by 1 base, with 11 bases left in between. CDR3 size: 15 residues. Germline loops: CDR1 SGDLS, CDR2 YYNGEE. As DNA, the CDR3 is TGTGCCAGCAGCGTACGCGACAGGACCCAAGAGACCCAGTACTTC. Its translation: CASSVRDRTQETQYF. Combining the CDR3 with reference TRBV9 and TRBJ2-5 gives the whole variable domain DSGVTQTPKHLITATGQRVTLRCSPRSGDLSVYWYQQSLDQGLQFLIQYYNGEERAKGNILERFSAQQFPDLHSELNLSSLELGDSALYFCASSVRDRTQETQYFGPGTRLLVL.

This chain uses TRBV7-9 with TRBJ2-5; 7 positions agree with TRBD1. The J call may be wrong; the DNA end is better matched by TRBJ2-1. This CDR3 spans 15 amino acids. Germline V gives CDR1 SEHNR, CDR2 FQNEAQ (reference sequence). The CDR3 DNA follows: TGTGCCAGCAGCTTTTATCCAGGGGGACGAGAGACCCAGTTCTTC. Translating gives CASSFYPGGRETQFF.

This clonotype showed up just a few times. A much larger clonotype is one base distant, so this may be a read error. The rearrangement links TRBV20-1 to TRBJ1-4; weak D call: TRBD1 (5 bases). Trimming took off 7 bases at V and 8 bases at J, with 17 bases between the two ends. The germline gives CDR1 DFQATT, CDR2 SNEGSKA (reference sequence). The CDR3 has 13 amino acids. The CDR3 bases are TGCAGTGTCGCTGGGCAGGCAGGGGAAAAACTGTTTTTT. It yields the protein CSVAGQAGEKLFF.

V and J are TRBV5-1 and TRBJ1-4; 7 bases agree with TRBD1. The germline gives CDR1 SGHRS, CDR2 YFSETQ. Trimming removed 1 base from V and 8 bases from J; junction bases left unmatched: 5. The CDR3 is 14 residues long. CDR3 residues: CASSLRPGGEKLFF. Written as DNA, the CDR3 is TGCGCCAGCAGCTTGAGGCCAGGGGGAGAAAAACTGTTTTTT.

The V call is TRBV4-1, the J call TRBJ2-4, with D perhaps matching TRBD1 (6 bases). Germline-derived CDR1 and CDR2 are MGHRA and YSYEKL. The V gene lost 2 bases and the J gene lost 3 bases, with 14 bases spanning the gap. This CDR3 contains 16 residues. DNA for the CDR3: TGCGCCAGCAGCCAATCGAGTGCAGGGGACAAAAACATTCAGTACTTC. Translated: CASSQSSAGDKNIQYF.

The rearrangement joins TRBV20-1 to TRBJ2-1; 10 nucleotides agree with TRBD2. Trimming at V came to 6 bases and at J to 7 bases, leaving 24 bases not matched to a gene. Per the germline V gene, CDR1 is DFQATT and CDR2 is SNEGSKA (reference sequence). The CDR3 is 19 residues long. This CDR3 reads CSASDSGLAWVGTWNEQFF. Written as DNA, the CDR3 is TGCAGTGCATCCGATTCGGGACTAGCGTGGGTTGGAACTTGGAATGAGCAGTTCTTC.

Regarding this clonotype: Germline is not matched at one junction end, which may reflect a read error. The rearrangement links TRBV2 to TRBJ2-5; possible D gene TRBD1, 5 bases. This CDR3 comprises 15 residues. Germline CDR1 SNHLY, CDR2 FYNNEI. CDR3 nucleotides: TGTGCCAGCAGTGCCCCATCGACAGCCCAAAAGACCCATTACTTC. Its protein is CASSAPSTAQKTHYF.

As to this clonotype: One end of the junction fails to match germline, which may point to a read error. This chain uses TRBV20-1 with TRBJ1-5; D unclear. From germline, CDR1 is DFQATT and CDR2 SNEGSKA (reference sequence). The CDR3 sequence is 11 residues long. CDR3 sequence reads: CTASDGSWQHF. CDR3 coding DNA: TGCACTGCTAGTGACGGATCGTGGCAGCATTTT.

V is TRBV7-2 and J is TRBJ2-2, with D unclear. CDR1 and CDR2 from the germline V gene are SGHTA and FQGNSA. Trimming removed 6 bases at V and 8 bases at J, with 10 bases between. The CDR3 is 12 amino acids. The CDR3 nucleotides are TGTGCCAGCAGTTGGAGCTTGGGGGAGCTGTTTTTT. As protein: CASSWSLGELFF.

The chain employs TRBV20-1 and TRBJ1-2; unclear D gene. This CDR3 has 15 residues. V gave up 5 bases and J gave up 0 bases, with 16 bases separating them. Per germline, CDR1 DFQATT and CDR2 SNEGSKA (reference sequence). CDR3 region: CSASQWETSNYGYTF. The CDR3 DNA follows: TGCAGTGCTTCTCAATGGGAGACTTCTAACTATGGCTACACCTTC.

Only one count was recorded for this clonotype. The chain recombines TRBV20-1 with TRBJ1-4, with D tentatively TRBD1 (6 bases). The CDR3 is made up of 13 amino acids. Trimming took off 2 bases at V and 8 bases at J, with 12 bases between the two ends. CDR1 and CDR2 (germline): DFQATT, SNEGSKA (reference sequence). CDR3 sequence reads: CSARQGTTEKLFF. CDR3 coding DNA: TGCAGTGCTAGACAGGGGACGACAGAAAAACTGTTTTTT.

This clonotype has only a few counts. The chain uses TRBV27 and TRBJ2-5, with TRBD1 matching 8 bases. The germline V gene encodes CDR1 MNHEY and CDR2 SMNVEV (reference sequence). The CDR3 contains 16 residues. The ends lost 8 bases at V and 3 bases at J; junction bases unmatched: 14. CDR3 protein: CASRTWTGLSKETQYF. The CDR3 DNA is TGTGCCAGCCGAACCTGGACAGGGCTCTCCAAAGAGACCCAGTACTTC.

This clonotype occurred a few times. This chain connects TRBV20-1 to TRBJ1-5; D unclear. The CDR3 is made up of 14 amino acids. Trimming cost V 5 bases and J 0 bases, with 11 bases left between them. Germline assignment: CDR1 DFQATT and CDR2 SNEGSKA (reference sequence). CDR3: CSALGFYSNQPQHF. In DNA, the CDR3 is TGCAGTGCTTTGGGGTTTTATAGCAATCAGCCCCAGCATTTT.

The V and J genes are TRBV4-3 and TRBJ1-1, with a tentative D call TRBD1 (5 bases). Germline CDR1 and CDR2: LGHNA and YSLEER. The length of the CDR3 is 16 residues. The V and J ends lost 1 base and 7 bases respectively, with 19 bases between them. The CDR3 DNA reads as TGCGCCAGCAGCCAAGCCCCGTGGGGGGGGGACGGTGAAGCTTTCTTT. Its protein is CASSQAPWGGDGEAFF.

In the case of this clonotype: The junction differs from germline at one of its ends, possibly a read error. This chain links TRBV12-3 or TRBV12-4 with TRBJ2-6; 7 bases match TRBD2. There are 14 residues in the CDR3. CDR3 in DNA: TGTGCCAGCAGTTTAGGGGGAGGGGCCAACGTCCCGACTTTC. This translates into CASSLGGGANVPTF.

The gene calls are TRBV3-1 and TRBJ1-2, with TRBD1 identical over 7 bases. CDR1 and CDR2 (germline): LGHDT, YNNKEL (reference sequence). With V trimmed by 1 base and J by 7 bases, 9 bases remained unmatched. The CDR3 contains 15 residues. The CDR3 loop is CASSQVAPRGTGYTF. CDR3 DNA sequence: TGTGCCAGCAGCCAAGTGGCCCCCAGGGGGACTGGCTACACCTTC.

The gene calls are TRBV5-4 and TRBJ1-2; D not resolved. Per germline, CDR1 SGHNT and CDR2 YYREEE (reference sequence). V was clipped by 2 bases and J by 10 bases, with 15 bases between them. This CDR3 contains 13 residues. DNA for the CDR3: TGTGCCAGCAGCTTTACGTGGGTCGAGCCCTACACCTTC. Encoded protein: CASSFTWVEPYTF.

This clonotype has more than one count but fewer than ten. The chain carries TRBV2 and TRBJ2-3, with TRBD2 identical over 7 bases. CDR3 length: 16 amino acids. Germline values: CDR1 SNHLY, CDR2 FYNNEI. V shed 5 bases, J shed 0 bases, and the junction held 8 bases outside the gene matches. This CDR3 reads CASSLRTRQSTDTQYF. The DNA of the CDR3 is TGTGCCAGCAGTCTAAGGACTAGACAAAGCACAGATACGCAGTATTTT.

The chain links TRBV6-2 or TRBV6-3 to TRBJ2-7; D is perhaps TRBD1 (6 bases). Trimming stripped 4 bases from V and 3 bases from J, with 16 bases between. The CDR3 runs to 15 residues. CDR1 and CDR2 (germline): MNHEY, SVGEGT. The CDR3 region is CASSSSGELYYEQYF. CDR3 in DNA: TGTGCCAGCAGTTCCTCAGGGGAATTGTACTACGAGCAGTACTTC.

Worth noting for this clonotype: Since a much larger clone is just one base distant, this may be a read error. CDR3 residues: CASSLEGVITNEQFF. As DNA, the CDR3 is TGTGCCAGCAGCTTAGAAGGGGTTATTACGAATGAGCAGTTCTTC. J is TRBJ2-1 and V is TRBV7-9; a possible D gene is TRBD1 (5 bases). Deletions cut 1 base from V and 7 bases from J, with 14 bases between. This CDR3 region has 15 residues. Germline V gene sequence: CDR1 SEHNR, CDR2 FQNEAQ (reference sequence). The full variable domain, with the rest looked up from reference TRBV7-9 and TRBJ2-1, is DTGVSQNPRHKITKRGQNVTFRCDPISEHNRLYWYRQTLGQGPEFLTYFQNEAQLEKSRLLSDRFSAERPKGSFSTLEIQRTEQGDSAMYLCASSLEGVITNEQFFGPGTRLTVL.

This clonotype appeared a few times. The CDR3 here is CSARGLAGPDTQYF. The CDR3 bases are TGCAGTGCTAGAGGACTAGCCGGACCAGATACGCAGTATTTT. This chain uses TRBV20-1 with TRBJ2-3; TRBD2 agrees at 7 bases. Germline V gene sequence: CDR1 DFQATT, CDR2 SNEGSKA (reference sequence). V was clipped by 1 base and J by 4 bases; unmatched bases: 5. CDR3 length: 14 amino acids.

This clonotype occurred a few times. The J gene is TRBJ2-3, the V gene TRBV29-1, with 10 bases fitting TRBD2. Per the germline V gene, CDR1 is SQVTM and CDR2 is ANQGSEA. CDR3 length: 13 amino acids. V dropped 7 bases and J dropped 5; count of bases not matched to a gene: 6. In nucleotides, the CDR3 is TGCAGCGGGAGCGGGGGGGCTGGAGATACGCAGTATTTT. Protein product: CSGSGGAGDTQYF.